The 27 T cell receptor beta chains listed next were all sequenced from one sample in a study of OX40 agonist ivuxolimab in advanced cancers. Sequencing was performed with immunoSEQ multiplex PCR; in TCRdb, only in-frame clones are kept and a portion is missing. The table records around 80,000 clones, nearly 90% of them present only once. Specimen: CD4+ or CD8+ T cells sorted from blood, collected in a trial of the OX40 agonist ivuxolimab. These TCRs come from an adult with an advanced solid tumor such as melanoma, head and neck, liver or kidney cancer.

The CDR3 is CASSSWTGGHNEQFF. The DNA of the CDR3 is TGCGCCAGCAGCTCCTGGACAGGGGGCCACAATGAGCAGTTCTTC. The gene calls are TRBV5-1 and TRBJ2-1; 11 bases are a match to TRBD1. CDR3 size: 15 residues. Per the germline V gene, CDR1 is SGHRS and CDR2 is YFSETQ. Trimming at V came to 3 bases and at J to 5 bases, leaving 4 bases not matched to a gene.

CDR3 in DNA: TGTGCCTGGACCCCGGGACCTTCCAAGGGGGAGCAGTTCTTC. Amino acid sequence: CAWTPGPSKGEQFF. This chain connects TRBV30 to TRBJ2-1; either TRBD1 or TRBD2 may fit D (5 bases each). The CDR3 extends over 14 amino acids. The V gene's germline CDR1 is GTSNPN and CDR2 SVGIG (reference sequence). V lost 4 bases to trimming and J lost 10 bases, with 20 bases between them.

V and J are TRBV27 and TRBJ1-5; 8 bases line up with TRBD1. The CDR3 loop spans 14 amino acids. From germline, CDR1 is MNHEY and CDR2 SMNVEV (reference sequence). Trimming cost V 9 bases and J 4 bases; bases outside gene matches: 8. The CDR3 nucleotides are TGTGCCAGTGGCCCTGACAGGGGTAATCAGCCCCAGCATTTT. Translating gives CASGPDRGNQPQHF.

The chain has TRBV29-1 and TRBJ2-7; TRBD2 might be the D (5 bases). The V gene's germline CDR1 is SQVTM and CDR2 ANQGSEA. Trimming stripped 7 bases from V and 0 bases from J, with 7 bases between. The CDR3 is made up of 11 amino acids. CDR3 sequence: CSAGYSYEQYF. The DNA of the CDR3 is TGCAGCGCGGGATACTCCTACGAGCAGTACTTC.

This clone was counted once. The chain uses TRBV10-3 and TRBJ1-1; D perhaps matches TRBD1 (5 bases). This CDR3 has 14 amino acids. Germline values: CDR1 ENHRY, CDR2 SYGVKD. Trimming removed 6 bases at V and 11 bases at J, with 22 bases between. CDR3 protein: CAIRPGRGVLGAFF. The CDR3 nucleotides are TGTGCCATCAGGCCGGGACGGGGGGTCCTGGGGGCTTTCTTT.

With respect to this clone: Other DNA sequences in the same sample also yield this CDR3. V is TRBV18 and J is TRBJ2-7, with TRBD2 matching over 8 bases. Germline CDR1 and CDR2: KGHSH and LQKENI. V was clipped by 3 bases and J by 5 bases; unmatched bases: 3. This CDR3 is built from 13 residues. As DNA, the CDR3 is TGTGCCAGCTCACCCCGGGGGGGGAACGAGCAGTACTTC. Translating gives CASSPRGGNEQYF.

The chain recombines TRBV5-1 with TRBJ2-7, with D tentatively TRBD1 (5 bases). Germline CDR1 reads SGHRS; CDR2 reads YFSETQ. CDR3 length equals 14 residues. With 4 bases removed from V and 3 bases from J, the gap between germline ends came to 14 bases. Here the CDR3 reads CASSKSRAGYEQYF. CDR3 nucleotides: TGCGCCAGCAGCAAGAGCAGGGCAGGCTACGAGCAGTACTTC.

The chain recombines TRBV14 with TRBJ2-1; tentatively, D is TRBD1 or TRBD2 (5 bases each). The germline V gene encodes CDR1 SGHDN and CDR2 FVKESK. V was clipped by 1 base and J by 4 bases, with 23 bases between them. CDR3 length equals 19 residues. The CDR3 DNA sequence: TGTGCCAGCAGCCAAGCTTGGGGCCGAGGGCAGGGCACTTACAATGAGCAGTTCTTC. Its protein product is CASSQAWGRGQGTYNEQFF. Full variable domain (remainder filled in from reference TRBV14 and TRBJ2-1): EAGVTQFPSHSVIEKGQTVTLRCDPISGHDNLYWYRRVMGKEIKFLLHFVKESKQDESGMPNNRFLAERTGGTYSTLKVQPAELEDSGVYFCASSQAWGRGQGTYNEQFFGPGTRLTVL.

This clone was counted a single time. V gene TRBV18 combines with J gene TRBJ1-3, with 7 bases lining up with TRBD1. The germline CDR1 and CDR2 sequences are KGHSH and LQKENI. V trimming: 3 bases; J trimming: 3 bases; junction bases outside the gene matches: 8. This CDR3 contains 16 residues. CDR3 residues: CASSPRGPDSGNTIYF. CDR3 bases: TGTGCCAGCTCACCGAGGGGGCCGGACAGTGGAAACACCATATATTTT.

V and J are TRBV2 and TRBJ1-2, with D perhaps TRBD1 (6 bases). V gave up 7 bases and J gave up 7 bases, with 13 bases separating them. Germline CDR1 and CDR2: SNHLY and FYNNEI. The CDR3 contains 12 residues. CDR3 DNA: TGTGCCAGCAATTTAGGGGGAGCTGGCTACACCTTC. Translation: CASNLGGAGYTF.

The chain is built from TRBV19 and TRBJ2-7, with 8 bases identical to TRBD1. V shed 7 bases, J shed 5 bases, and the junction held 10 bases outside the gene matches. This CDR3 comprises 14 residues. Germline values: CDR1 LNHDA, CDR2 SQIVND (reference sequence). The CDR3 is CASTPPGQGHEQYF. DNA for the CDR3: TGTGCCAGTACCCCCCCCGGACAGGGCCACGAGCAGTACTTC.

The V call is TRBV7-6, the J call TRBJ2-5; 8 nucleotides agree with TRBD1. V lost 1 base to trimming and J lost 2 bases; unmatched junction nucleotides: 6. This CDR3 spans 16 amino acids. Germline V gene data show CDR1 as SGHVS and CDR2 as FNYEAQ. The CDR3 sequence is CASSLGATGAQETQYF. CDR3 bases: TGTGCCAGCAGCTTAGGGGCGACAGGGGCTCAAGAGACCCAGTACTTC.

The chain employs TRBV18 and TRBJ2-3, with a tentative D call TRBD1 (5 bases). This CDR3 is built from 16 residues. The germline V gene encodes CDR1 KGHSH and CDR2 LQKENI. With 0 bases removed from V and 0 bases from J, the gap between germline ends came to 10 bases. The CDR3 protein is CASSPPGVASTDTQYF. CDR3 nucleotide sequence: TGTGCCAGCTCACCACCAGGGGTGGCTAGCACAGATACGCAGTATTTT. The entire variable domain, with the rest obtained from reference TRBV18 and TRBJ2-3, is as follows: NAGVMQNPRHLVRRRGQEARLRCSPMKGHSHVYWYRQLPEEGLKFMVYLQKENIIDESGMPKERFSAEFPKEGPSILRIQQVVRGDSAAYFCASSPPGVASTDTQYFGPGTRLTVL.

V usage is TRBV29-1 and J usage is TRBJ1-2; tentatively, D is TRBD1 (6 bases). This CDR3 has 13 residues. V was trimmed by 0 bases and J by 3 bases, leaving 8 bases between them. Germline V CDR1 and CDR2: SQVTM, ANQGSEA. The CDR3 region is CSVEEGAYYGYTF. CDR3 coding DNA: TGCAGCGTTGAAGAGGGGGCATACTATGGCTACACCTTC.

The CDR3 DNA reads TGTGCCAGCAGCTTATCGCCGCTGGTGAGCGGTACGCAGTATTTT. This translates into CASSLSPLVSGTQYF. The V and J genes are TRBV11-2 and TRBJ2-3, with D tentatively TRBD2 (5 bases). This CDR3 comprises 15 residues. The V and J ends lost 2 bases and 8 bases respectively, with 17 bases between them. CDR1 is SGHAT and CDR2 is FQNNGV in the germline V gene.

The CDR3 spells CASSLTSGSNEQFF. The CDR3 DNA sequence: TGCGCCAGCAGTCTGACTAGCGGGAGTAATGAGCAGTTCTTC. The rearrangement uses TRBV10-1 and TRBJ2-1; 12 bases fit TRBD2. The germline CDR1 and CDR2 sequences are WNHNN and SYGVQD (reference sequence). The CDR3 totals 14 residues. V shed 5 bases, J shed 7 bases, and the junction held 3 bases outside the gene matches.

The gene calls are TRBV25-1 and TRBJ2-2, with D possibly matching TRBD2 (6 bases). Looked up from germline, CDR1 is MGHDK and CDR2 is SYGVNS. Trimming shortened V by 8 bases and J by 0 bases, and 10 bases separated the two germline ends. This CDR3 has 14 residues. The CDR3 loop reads CASAGTANTGELFF. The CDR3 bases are TGTGCCAGCGCGGGGACGGCGAACACCGGGGAGCTGTTTTTT. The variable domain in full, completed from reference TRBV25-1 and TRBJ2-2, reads EADIYQTPRYLVIGTGKKITLECSQTMGHDKMYWYQQDPGMELHLIHYSYGVNSTEKGDLSSESTVSRIRTEHFPLTLESARPSHTSQYLCASAGTANTGELFFGEGSRLTVL.

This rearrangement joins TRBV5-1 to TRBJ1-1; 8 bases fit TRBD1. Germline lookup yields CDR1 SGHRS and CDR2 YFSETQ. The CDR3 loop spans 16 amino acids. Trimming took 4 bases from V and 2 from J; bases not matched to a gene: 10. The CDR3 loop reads CASSPSAGGENTEAFF. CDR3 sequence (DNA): TGCGCCAGCAGCCCGAGTGCAGGGGGCGAAAACACTGAAGCTTTCTTT.

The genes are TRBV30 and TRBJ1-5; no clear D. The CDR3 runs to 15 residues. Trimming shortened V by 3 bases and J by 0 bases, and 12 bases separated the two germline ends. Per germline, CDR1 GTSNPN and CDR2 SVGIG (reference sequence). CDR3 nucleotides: TGTGCCTGGAGCCTGGGGATGGGTAGCAATCAGCCCCAGCATTTT. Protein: CAWSLGMGSNQPQHF.

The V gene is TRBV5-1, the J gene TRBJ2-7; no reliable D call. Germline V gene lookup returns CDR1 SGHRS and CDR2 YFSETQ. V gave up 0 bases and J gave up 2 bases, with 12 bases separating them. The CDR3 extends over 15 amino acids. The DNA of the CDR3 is TGCGCCAGCAGCTTGGTGTGGGCGGCTACCTACGAGCAGTACTTC. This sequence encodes CASSLVWAATYEQYF.

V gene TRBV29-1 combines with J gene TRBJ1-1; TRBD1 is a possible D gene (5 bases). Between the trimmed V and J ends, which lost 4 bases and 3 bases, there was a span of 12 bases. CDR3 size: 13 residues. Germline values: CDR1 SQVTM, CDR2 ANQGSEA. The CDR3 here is CSVGDSWDTEAFF. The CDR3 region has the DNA TGCAGCGTTGGTGACAGTTGGGACACTGAAGCTTTCTTT.

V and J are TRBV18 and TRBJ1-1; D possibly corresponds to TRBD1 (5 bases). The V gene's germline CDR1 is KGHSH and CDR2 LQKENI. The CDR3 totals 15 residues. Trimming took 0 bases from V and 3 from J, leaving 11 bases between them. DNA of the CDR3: TGTGCCAGCTCACCACCGATTCTGGGACACACTGAAGCTTTCTTT. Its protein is CASSPPILGHTEAFF. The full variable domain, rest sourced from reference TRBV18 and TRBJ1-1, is NAGVMQNPRHLVRRRGQEARLRCSPMKGHSHVYWYRQLPEEGLKFMVYLQKENIIDESGMPKERFSAEFPKEGPSILRIQQVVRGDSAAYFCASSPPILGHTEAFFGQGTRLTVV.

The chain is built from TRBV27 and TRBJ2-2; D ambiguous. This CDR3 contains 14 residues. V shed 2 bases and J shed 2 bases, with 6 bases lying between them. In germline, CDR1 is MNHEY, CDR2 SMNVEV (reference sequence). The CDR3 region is CASSLRHNTGELFF. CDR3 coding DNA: TGTGCCAGCAGTTTACGACACAACACCGGGGAGCTGTTTTTT.

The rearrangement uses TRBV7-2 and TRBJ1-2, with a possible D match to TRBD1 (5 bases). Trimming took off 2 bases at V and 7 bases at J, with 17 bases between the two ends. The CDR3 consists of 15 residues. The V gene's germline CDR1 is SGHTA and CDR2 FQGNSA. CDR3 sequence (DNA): TGTGCCAGCAGCTTAAGCGGTCAGGGCCTGGGTGGCTACACCTTC. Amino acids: CASSLSGQGLGGYTF.

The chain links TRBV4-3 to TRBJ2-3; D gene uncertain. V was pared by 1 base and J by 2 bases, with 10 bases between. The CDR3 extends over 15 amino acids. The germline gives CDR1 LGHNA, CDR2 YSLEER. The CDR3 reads CASSQVLQSTDTQYF. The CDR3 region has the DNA TGCGCCAGCAGCCAAGTCCTGCAGTCCACAGATACGCAGTATTTT.

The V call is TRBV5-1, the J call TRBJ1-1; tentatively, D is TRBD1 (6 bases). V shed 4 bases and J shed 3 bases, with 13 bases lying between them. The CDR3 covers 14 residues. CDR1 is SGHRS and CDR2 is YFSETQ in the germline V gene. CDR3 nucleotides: TGCGCCAGCAGCATTACAGGGCGAGACACTGAAGCTTTCTTT. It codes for CASSITGRDTEAFF. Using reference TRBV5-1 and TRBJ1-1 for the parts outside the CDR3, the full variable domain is KAGVTQTPRYLIKTRGQQVTLSCSPISGHRSVSWYQQTPGQGLQFLFEYFSETQRNKGNFPGRFSGRQFSNSRSEMNVSTLELGDSALYLCASSITGRDTEAFFGQGTRLTVV.

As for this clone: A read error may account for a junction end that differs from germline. CDR3 in amino acids: CASSLGQGKSNF. The CDR3 DNA follows: TGCGCCAGCAGCCTGGGACAGGGGAAGAGTAACTTC. This chain connects TRBV5-1 to TRBJ2-7; 10 nucleotides match TRBD1. Germline V gene sequence: CDR1 SGHRS, CDR2 YFSETQ. This CDR3 spans 12 amino acids.